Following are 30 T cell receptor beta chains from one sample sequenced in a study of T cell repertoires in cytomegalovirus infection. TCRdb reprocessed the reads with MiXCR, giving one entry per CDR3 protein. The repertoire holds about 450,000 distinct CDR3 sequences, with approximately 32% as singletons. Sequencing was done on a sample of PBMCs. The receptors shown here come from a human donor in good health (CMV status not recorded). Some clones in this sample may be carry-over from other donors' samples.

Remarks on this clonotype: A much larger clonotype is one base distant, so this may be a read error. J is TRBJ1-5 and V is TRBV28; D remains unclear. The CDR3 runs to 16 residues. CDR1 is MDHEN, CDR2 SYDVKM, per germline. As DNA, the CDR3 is TGTGCCAGCAGTTTAAACGGACCGTCCGGGAGGCAGCCCCAGAATTTT. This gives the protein CASSLNGPSGRQPQNF.

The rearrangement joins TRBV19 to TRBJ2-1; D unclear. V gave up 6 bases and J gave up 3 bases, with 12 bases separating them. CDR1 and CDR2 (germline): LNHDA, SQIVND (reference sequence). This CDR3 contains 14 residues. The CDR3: CASRSQPNYNEQFF. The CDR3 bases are TGTGCCAGTAGGAGCCAACCCAACTACAATGAGCAGTTCTTC.

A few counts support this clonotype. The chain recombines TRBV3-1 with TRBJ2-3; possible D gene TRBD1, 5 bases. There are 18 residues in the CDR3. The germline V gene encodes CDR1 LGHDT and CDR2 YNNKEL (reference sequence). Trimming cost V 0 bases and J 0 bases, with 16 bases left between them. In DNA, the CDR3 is TGTGCCAGCAGCCAAGATCTGCCGAGACAGTCTAGCACAGATACGCAGTATTTT. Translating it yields CASSQDLPRQSSTDTQYF.

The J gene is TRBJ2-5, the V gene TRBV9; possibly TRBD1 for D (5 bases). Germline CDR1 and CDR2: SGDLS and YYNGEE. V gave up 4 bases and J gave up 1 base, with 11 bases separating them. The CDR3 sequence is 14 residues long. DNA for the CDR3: TGTGCCAGCAGCCAGACAGACATCCAAGAGACCCAGTACTTC. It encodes CASSQTDIQETQYF.

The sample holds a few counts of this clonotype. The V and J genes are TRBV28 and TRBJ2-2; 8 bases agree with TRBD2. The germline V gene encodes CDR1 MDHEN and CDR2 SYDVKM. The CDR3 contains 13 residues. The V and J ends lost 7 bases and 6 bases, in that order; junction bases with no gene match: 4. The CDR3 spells CASTRGGAGELFF. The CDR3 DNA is TGTGCCAGCACCCGGGGGGGGGCCGGGGAGCTGTTTTTT.

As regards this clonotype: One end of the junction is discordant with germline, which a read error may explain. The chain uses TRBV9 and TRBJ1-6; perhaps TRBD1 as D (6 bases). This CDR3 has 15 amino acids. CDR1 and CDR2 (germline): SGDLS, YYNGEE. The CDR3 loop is CASTLGQTYNSPLPF. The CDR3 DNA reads TGTGCCAGCACCCTAGGACAGACCTATAATTCACCCCTCCCCTTT.

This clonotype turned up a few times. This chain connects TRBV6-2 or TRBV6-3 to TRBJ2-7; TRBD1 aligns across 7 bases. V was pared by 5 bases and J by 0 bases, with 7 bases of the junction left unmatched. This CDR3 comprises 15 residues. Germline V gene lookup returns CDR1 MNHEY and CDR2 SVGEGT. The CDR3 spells CASSAGTAPSYEQYF. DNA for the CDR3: TGTGCCAGCAGTGCCGGGACAGCTCCCTCCTACGAGCAGTACTTC.

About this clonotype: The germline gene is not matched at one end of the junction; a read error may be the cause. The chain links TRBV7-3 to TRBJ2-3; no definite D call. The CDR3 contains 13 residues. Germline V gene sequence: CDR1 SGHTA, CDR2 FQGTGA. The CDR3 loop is CASSSTTAETQYF. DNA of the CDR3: TGTGCCAGCAGCTCGACAACTGCAGAGACGCAGTATTTT. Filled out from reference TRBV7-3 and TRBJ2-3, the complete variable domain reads GAGVSQTPSNKVTEKGKYVELRCDPISGHTALYWYRQSLGQGPEFLIYFQGTGAADDSGLPNDRFFAVRPEGSVSTLKIQRTERGDSAVYLCASSSTTAETQYFGPGTRLTVL.

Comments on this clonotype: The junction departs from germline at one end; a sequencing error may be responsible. Written as DNA, the CDR3 is TGTGCCACCAGCCCCGGCGGGACAGGGGGCCTCTATGGCTACACCTTC. Protein product: CATSPGGTGGLYGYTF. The genes are TRBV7-6 and TRBJ1-2, with TRBD1 matching over 12 bases. The CDR3 contains 16 residues. In germline, CDR1 is SGHVS, CDR2 FNYEAQ.

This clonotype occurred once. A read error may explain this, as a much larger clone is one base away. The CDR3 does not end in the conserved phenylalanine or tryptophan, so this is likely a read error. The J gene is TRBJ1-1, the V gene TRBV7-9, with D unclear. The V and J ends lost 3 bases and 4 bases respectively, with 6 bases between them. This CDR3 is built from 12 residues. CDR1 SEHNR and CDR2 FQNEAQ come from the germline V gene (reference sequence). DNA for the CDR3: TGTGCCAGCAGCTTGGAATCCACTGAAGCTTTCTTG. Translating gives CASSLESTEAFL.

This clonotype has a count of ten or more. The CDR3 here is CASSPPDRSEAFF. The DNA of the CDR3 is TGTGCCAGCAGCCCACCGGACAGAAGTGAAGCTTTCTTT. The rearrangement links TRBV7-9 to TRBJ1-1, with D perhaps matching TRBD1 (6 bases). V lost 5 bases, J lost 7 bases, and 14 bases lay in between. The CDR3 totals 13 residues. In germline, CDR1 is SEHNR, CDR2 FQNEAQ (reference sequence).

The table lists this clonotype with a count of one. The CDR3 protein is CASSLSPLTSGGTNEQFF. The CDR3 DNA follows: TGTGCCAGCAGTTTATCCCCACTTACTAGCGGGGGGACGAATGAGCAGTTCTTC. The chain joins TRBV27 to TRBJ2-1; 12 bases line up with TRBD2. With 0 bases clipped from V and 7 bases from J, the junction kept 10 bases outside the gene matches. The length of the CDR3 is 18 residues. Germline V lookup: CDR1 MNHEY, CDR2 SMNVEV (reference sequence).

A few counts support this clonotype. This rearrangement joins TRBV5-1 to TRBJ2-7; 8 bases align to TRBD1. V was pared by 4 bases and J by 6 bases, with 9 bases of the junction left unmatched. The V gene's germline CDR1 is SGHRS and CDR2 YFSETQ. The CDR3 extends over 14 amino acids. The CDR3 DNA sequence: TGCGCCAGCAGCCATAGGGACAGGTCTTCCGAGCAGTACTTC. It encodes CASSHRDRSSEQYF.

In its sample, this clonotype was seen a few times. The CDR3 loop reads CASSQGSENTIYF. CDR3 sequence (DNA): TGTGCCAGCAGTCAGGGCAGCGAAAACACCATATATTTT. The chain recombines TRBV7-3 with TRBJ1-3, with D tentatively TRBD1 (5 bases). V gave up 6 bases and J gave up 6 bases, with 12 bases separating them. Per germline, CDR1 SGHTA and CDR2 FQGTGA. This CDR3 has 13 amino acids.

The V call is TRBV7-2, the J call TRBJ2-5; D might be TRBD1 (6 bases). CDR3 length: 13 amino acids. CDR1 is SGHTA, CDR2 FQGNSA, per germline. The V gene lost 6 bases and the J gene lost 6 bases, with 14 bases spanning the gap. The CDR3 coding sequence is TGTGCCAGCAGTTTACAGGGTCGGAAGACCCAGTACTTC. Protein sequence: CASSLQGRKTQYF. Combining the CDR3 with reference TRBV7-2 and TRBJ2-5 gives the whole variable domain GAGVSQSPSNKVTEKGKDVELRCDPISGHTALYWYRQSLGQGLEFLIYFQGNSAPDKSGLPSDRFSAERTGGSVSTLTIQRTQQEDSAVYLCASSLQGRKTQYFGPGTRLLVL.

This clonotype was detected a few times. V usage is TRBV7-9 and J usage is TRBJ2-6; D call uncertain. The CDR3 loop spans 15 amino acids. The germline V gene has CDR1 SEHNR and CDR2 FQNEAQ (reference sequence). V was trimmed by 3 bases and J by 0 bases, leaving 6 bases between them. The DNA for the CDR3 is TGTGCCAGCAGCTTTCTGAACTCTGGGGCCAACGTCCTGACTTTC. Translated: CASSFLNSGANVLTF. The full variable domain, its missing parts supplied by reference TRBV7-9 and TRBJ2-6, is DTGVSQNPRHKITKRGQNVTFRCDPISEHNRLYWYRQTLGQGPEFLTYFQNEAQLEKSRLLSDRFSAERPKGSFSTLEIQRTEQGDSAMYLCASSFLNSGANVLTFGAGSRLTVL.

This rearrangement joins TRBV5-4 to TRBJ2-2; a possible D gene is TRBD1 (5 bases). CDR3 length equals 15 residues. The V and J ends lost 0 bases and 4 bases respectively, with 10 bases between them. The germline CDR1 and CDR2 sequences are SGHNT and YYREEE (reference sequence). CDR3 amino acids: CASSLGTLGTGELFF. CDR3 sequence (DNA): TGTGCCAGCAGCTTGGGGACACTTGGCACCGGGGAGCTGTTTTTT.

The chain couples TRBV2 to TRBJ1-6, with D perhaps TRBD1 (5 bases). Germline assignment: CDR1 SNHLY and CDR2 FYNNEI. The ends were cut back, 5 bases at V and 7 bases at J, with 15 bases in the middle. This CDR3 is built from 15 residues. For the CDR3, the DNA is TGTGCCAGCAGTTTTGGGGCCTCTCGAAATTCACCCCTCCACTTT. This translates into CASSFGASRNSPLHF. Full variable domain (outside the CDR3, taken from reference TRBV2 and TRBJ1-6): EPEVTQTPSHQVTQMGQEVILRCVPISNHLYFYWYRQILGQKVEFLVSFYNNEISEKSEIFDDQFSVERPDGSNFTLKIRSTKLEDSAMYFCASSFGASRNSPLHFGNGTRLTVT.

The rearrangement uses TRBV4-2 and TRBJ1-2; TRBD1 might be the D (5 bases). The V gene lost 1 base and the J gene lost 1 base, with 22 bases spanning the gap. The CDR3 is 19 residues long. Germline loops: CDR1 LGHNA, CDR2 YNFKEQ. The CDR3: CASSQASRDFPGLNYGYTF. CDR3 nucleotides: TGTGCCAGCAGCCAAGCCTCTAGGGACTTTCCAGGTCTTAACTATGGCTACACCTTC.

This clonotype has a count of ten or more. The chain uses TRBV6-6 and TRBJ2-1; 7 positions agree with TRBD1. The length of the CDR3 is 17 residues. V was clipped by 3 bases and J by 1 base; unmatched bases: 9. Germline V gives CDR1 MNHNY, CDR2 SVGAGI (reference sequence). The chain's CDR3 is CASSYVGQTSSYNEQFF. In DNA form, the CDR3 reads TGTGCCAGCAGTTATGTGGGACAGACATCGTCCTACAATGAGCAGTTCTTC.

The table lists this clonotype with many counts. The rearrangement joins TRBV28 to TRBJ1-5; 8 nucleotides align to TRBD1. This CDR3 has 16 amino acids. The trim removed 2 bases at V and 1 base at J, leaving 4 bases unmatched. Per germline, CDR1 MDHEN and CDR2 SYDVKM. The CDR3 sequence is CASSLLDRGSNQPQHF. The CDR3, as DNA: TGTGCCAGCAGTTTACTAGACAGGGGAAGCAATCAGCCCCAGCATTTT.

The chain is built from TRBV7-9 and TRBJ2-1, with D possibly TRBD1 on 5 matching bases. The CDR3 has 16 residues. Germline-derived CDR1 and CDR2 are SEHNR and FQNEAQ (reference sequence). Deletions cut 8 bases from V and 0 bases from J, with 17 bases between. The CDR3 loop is CASGAMGPSSYNEQFF. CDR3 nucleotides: TGTGCCAGCGGGGCGATGGGGCCTAGCTCCTACAATGAGCAGTTCTTC.

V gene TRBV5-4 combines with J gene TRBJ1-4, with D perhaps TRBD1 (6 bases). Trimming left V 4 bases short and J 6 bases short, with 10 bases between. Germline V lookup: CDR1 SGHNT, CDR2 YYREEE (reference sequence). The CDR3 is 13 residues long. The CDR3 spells CASSPRTDEKLFF. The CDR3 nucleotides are TGTGCCAGCAGCCCCCGGACAGATGAAAAACTGTTTTTT.

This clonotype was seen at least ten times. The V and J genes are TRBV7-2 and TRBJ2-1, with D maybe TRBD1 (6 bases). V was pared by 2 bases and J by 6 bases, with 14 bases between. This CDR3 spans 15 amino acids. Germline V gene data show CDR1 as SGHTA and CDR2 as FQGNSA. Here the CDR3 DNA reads TGTGCCAGCAGCTTAAGATTGAGACAGGTCAATGAGCAGTTCTTC. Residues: CASSLRLRQVNEQFF.

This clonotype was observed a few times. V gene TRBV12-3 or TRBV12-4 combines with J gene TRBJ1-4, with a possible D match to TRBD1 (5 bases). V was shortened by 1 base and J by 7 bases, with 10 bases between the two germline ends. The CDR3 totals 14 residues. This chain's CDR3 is CASSLGGPTEKLFF. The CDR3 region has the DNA TGTGCCAGCAGTTTAGGGGGACCAACTGAAAAACTGTTTTTT.

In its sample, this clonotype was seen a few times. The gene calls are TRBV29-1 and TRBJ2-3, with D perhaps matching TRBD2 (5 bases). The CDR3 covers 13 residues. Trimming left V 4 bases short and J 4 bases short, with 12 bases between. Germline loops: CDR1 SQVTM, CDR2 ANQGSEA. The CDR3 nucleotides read TGCAGCGTTGTAGGTCGGGGAGCAGATACGCAGTATTTT. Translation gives CSVVGRGADTQYF.

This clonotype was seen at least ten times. CDR3 in amino acids: CAISRDSTNYGYTF. CDR3 DNA sequence: TGTGCCATCAGTCGGGACAGCACTAACTATGGCTACACCTTC. The chain uses TRBV10-3 and TRBJ1-2; 7 bases match TRBD1. V was clipped by 5 bases and J by 0 bases; unmatched bases: 3. The CDR3 sequence is 14 residues long. Germline CDR1 ENHRY, CDR2 SYGVKD.

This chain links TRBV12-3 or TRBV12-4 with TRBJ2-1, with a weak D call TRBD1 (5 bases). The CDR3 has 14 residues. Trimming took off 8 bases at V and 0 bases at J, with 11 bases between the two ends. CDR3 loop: CASATGFSYNEQFF. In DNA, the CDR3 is TGTGCCAGCGCCACAGGATTCTCCTACAATGAGCAGTTCTTC.

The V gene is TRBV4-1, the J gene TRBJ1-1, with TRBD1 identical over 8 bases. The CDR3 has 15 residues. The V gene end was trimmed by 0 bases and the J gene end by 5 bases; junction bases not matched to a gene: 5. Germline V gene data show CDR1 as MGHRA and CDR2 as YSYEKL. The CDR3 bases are TGCGCCAGCAGCCAAGATCGACAGGGGATTACTGAAGCTTTCTTT. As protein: CASSQDRQGITEAFF.

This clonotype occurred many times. CDR3: CASSYRRLAGNTGELFF. CDR3 nucleotides: TGTGCCAGCAGTTACCGAAGACTAGCGGGGAACACCGGGGAGCTGTTTTTT. The chain carries TRBV6-5 and TRBJ2-2; 10 nucleotides line up with TRBD2. With V trimmed by 2 bases and J by 1 base, 4 bases remained unmatched. CDR1 MNHEY and CDR2 SVGAGI come from the germline V gene. There are 17 residues in the CDR3.